A single sample gave rise to the 8 T cell receptor beta chains below, sequenced in a study of blood T cells in healthy people across ages. Sample-barcoded 5' priming and a J-beta primer mix drove a second PCR of roughly 7 to 11 cycles. MiXCR was run by TCRdb on the 5' RACE reads, yielding one entry per CDR3 protein. The sample has 1.5 million to 2 million distinct CDR3 sequences; 49% are singletons. The sample consisted of blood. The receptors derive from a woman aged 40 to 55 in good health.

This rearrangement joins TRBV10-2 to TRBJ2-7; 7 nucleotides match TRBD2. This CDR3 spans 16 amino acids. Germline V gene data show CDR1 as WSHSY and CDR2 as SAAADI. The V gene end was trimmed by 0 bases and the J gene end by 0 bases; junction bases not matched to a gene: 5. In nucleotides, the CDR3 is TGCGCCAGCAGTGAGTCGCCCGGGACTATCTCCTACGAGCAGTACTTC. It yields the protein CASSESPGTISYEQYF.

In this sample, this clonotype turned up once. The V gene is TRBV7-2, the J gene TRBJ2-6, with 9 positions matching TRBD2. Trimming took 2 bases from V and 0 from J; bases not matched to a gene: 2. This CDR3 is built from 17 residues. Germline V gene lookup returns CDR1 SGHTA and CDR2 FQGNSA. The CDR3 here is CASSLIAGVSGANVLTF. DNA of the CDR3: TGTGCCAGCAGCTTAATAGCGGGGGTCTCTGGGGCCAACGTCCTGACTTTC.

The V gene is TRBV7-8, the J gene TRBJ1-4; TRBD1 might be the D (5 bases). The V gene lost 5 bases and the J gene lost 4 bases, with 14 bases spanning the gap. The V gene's germline CDR1 is SGHVS and CDR2 FQNEAQ. The CDR3 loop spans 15 amino acids. CDR3 region: CASSNPGRINEKLFF. Here the CDR3 DNA reads TGTGCCAGCAGCAACCCGGGACGGATTAATGAAAAACTGTTTTTT.

The chain has TRBV24-1 and TRBJ2-7, with 8 positions matching TRBD1. The trim removed 5 bases at V and 0 bases at J, leaving 2 bases unmatched. The CDR3 sequence is 14 residues long. Germline assignment: CDR1 KGHDR and CDR2 SFDVKD. The CDR3 bases are TGTGCCACCAGTGGGACAGGGAGCTCCTACGAGCAGTACTTC. Encoded protein: CATSGTGSSYEQYF.

This chain joins TRBV6-2 or TRBV6-3 and TRBJ2-1, with D possibly being TRBD2 (5 bases). The V gene lost 0 bases and the J gene lost 4 bases, with 22 bases spanning the gap. Germline CDR1 is MNHEY and CDR2 is SVGEGT. This CDR3 region has 19 residues. This CDR3 is CASSYSALDLSPVYNEQFF. Here the CDR3 DNA reads TGTGCCAGCAGTTACTCGGCACTAGACTTATCCCCGGTATACAATGAGCAGTTCTTC.

The chain employs TRBV27 and TRBJ1-1; the match to TRBD1 covers 12 bases. Germline assignment: CDR1 MNHEY and CDR2 SMNVEV (reference sequence). The CDR3 totals 17 residues. The J segment lost 0 bases and the V segment lost 5 bases, leaving 7 bases of the junction unmatched. The CDR3 reads CASSPSGTGGLNTEAFF. The CDR3 DNA reads as TGTGCCAGCAGTCCCTCAGGGACAGGGGGCCTGAACACTGAAGCTTTCTTT.

The chain combines TRBV28 with TRBJ2-1; D unresolved. The CDR3 loop spans 16 amino acids. Germline CDR1 and CDR2: MDHEN and SYDVKM. Trimming took 5 bases from V and 2 from J, leaving 16 bases between them. The CDR3 reads CASSLPPPVPYNEQFF. The CDR3 DNA follows: TGTGCCAGCAGTCTGCCCCCACCTGTACCCTACAATGAGCAGTTCTTC.

This clonotype was seen only a few times. At one end the junction does not follow the germline gene, possibly because of a read error. The chain is built from TRBV7-2 and TRBJ1-2; a possible D gene is TRBD1 (5 bases). This CDR3 region has 14 residues. Germline-derived CDR1 and CDR2 are SGHTA and FQGNSA. The CDR3 sequence is CASSLGAGVYGYTF. CDR3 in DNA: TGTGCCAGCAGTTTAGGGGCGGGGGTGTACGGCTACACCTTC.